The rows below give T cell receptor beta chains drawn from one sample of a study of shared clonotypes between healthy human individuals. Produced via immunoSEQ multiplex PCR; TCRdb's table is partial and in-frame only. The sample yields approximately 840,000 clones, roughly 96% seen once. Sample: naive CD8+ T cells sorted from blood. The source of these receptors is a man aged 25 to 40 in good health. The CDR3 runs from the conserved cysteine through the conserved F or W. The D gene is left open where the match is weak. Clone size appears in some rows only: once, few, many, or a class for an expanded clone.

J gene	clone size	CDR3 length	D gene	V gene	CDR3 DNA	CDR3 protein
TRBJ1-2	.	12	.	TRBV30	TGTGCCTGGACTCAGGGGACGGACGGCTACACCTTC	CAWTQGTDGYTF
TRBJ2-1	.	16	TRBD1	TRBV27	TGTGCCAGCAGAAGCCGACAGGGATTTATCTACAATGAGCAGTTCTTC	CASRSRQGFIYNEQFF
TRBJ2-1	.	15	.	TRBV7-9	TGTGCCAGCAGCGCCACAGGGTTTGCATTGAATGAGCAGTTCTTC	CASSATGFALNEQFF
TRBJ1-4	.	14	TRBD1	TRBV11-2	TGTGCCAGCAGCCGGACAGGGATTAATGAAAAACTGTTTTTT	CASSRTGINEKLFF
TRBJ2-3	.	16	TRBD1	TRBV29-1	TGCAGCGTTGGGGGGACAGGGACAGGAGTCACAGATACGCAGTATTTT	CSVGGTGTGVTDTQYF
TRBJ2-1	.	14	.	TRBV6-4	TGTGCCAGCAGTGACTTTGGCGGAACAAATGAGCAGTTCTTC	CASSDFGGTNEQFF
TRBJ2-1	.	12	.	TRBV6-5	TGTGCCAGCTCTCTCGATCTAAATGAGCAGTTCTTC	CASSLDLNEQFF
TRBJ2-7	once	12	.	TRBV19	TGTGCCAGTAGTCCCCTCGGCTACGAGCAGTACTTC	CASSPLGYEQYF
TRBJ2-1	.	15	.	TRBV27	TGTGCCAGCAGTCTCGGCGTTCCAGGCCAACATGAGCAGTTCTTC	CASSLGVPGQHEQFF
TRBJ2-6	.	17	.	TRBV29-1	TGCAGCGTTGAAAGTAGGACAGATAATTCTGGGGCCAACGTCCTGACTTTC	CSVESRTDNSGANVLTF
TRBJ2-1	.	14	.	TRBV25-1	TGTGCCACCTCGGAGGGGGGACACGGTCGGGGGCAGTTCTTC	CATSEGGHGRGQFF
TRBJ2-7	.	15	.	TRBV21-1	TGTGCCAGCAGCAAATCTCGCGGGAGGTCGCACGAGCAGTACTTC	CASSKSRGRSHEQYF
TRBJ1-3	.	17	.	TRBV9	TGTGCCAGCAGCGTAGCAGTGGGGAGAAGAACTGGAAACACCATATATTTT	CASSVAVGRRTGNTIYF
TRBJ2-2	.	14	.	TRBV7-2	TGTGCCAGCAGCTACCGGGACAAGCGCGGGGAGCTGTTTTTT	CASSYRDKRGELFF
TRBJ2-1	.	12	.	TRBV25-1	TGTGCCAGCAGGGTCAATTCGAATGAGCAGTTCTTC	CASRVNSNEQFF
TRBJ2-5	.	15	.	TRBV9	TGTGCCAGCAGCCCCAGTAGGGCTATCCAAGAGACCCAGTACTTC	CASSPSRAIQETQYF